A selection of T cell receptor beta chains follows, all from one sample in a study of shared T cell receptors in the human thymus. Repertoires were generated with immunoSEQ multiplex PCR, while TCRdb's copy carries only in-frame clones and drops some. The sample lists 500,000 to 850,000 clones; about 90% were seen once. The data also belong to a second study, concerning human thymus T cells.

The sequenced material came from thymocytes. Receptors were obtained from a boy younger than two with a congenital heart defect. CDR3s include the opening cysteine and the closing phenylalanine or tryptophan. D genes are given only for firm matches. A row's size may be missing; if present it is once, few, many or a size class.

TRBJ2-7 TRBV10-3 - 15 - TGTGCCATCAGTGGGCCCGAGACAGAGAACTACGAGCAGTACTTC CAISGPETENYEQYF
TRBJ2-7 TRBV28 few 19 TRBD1 TGTGCCAGCAGTTTTGTTGCGCGACGGCAGGGGGTGCCTTCGGACGAGCAGTACTTC CASSFVARRQGVPSDEQYF
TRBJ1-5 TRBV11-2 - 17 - TGTGCCAGCAGCTTAGATTCCCCGACAGGCCCTAATCAGCCCCAGCATTTT CASSLDSPTGPNQPQHF
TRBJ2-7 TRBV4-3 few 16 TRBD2 TGCGCCAGCAGCCCCCCCGGGACTAGCACCGCCTACGAGCAGTACTTC CASSPPGTSTAYEQYF
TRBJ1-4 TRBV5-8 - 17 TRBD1 TGTGCCAGCAGCTTGGGAAGTGACCGGGACAGGGGCGAAAAACTGTTTTTT CASSLGSDRDRGEKLFF
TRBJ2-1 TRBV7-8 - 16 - TGTGCCAGCAGCTTAGTGGACAGAAGCTCCTACAATGAGCAGTTCTTC CASSLVDRSSYNEQFF
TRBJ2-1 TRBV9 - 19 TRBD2 TGTGCCAGCAGCGTAGTGGTGACTAGCGGGAGAGTGGGAGACAATGAGCAGTTCTTC CASSVVVTSGRVGDNEQFF
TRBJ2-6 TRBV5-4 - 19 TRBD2 TGTGCCAGCAGTCCGTCTGGGCGGGGGGGCCGCTTTGGGGCCAACGTCCTGACTTTC CASSPSGRGGRFGANVLTF
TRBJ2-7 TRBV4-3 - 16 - TGCGCCAGCAGCCAAGATCGGAAAATGAGGACCTACGAGCAGTACTTC CASSQDRKMRTYEQYF
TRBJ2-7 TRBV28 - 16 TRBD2 TGTGCCAGCAGTACCCCTTCCCCGGGACTAGTTTCCGAGCAGTACTTC CASSTPSPGLVSEQYF
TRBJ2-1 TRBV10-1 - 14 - TGCGCCAGCAGTCTAGGGGTCCTTAACAATGAGCAGTTCTTC CASSLGVLNNEQFF
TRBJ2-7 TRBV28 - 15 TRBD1 TGTGCCAGCAGTTTACTGACAGGGGGCAGGTACGAGCAGTACTTC CASSLLTGGRYEQYF
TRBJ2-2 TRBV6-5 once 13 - TGTGCCAGCAAGAGGAGCGGCTCCGGGGAGCTGTTTTTT CASKRSGSGELFF
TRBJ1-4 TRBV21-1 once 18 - TGTGCCAGCAGCGCGCGAAAGCCTAGGCCCAAAGCCGGAGAAAAACTGTTTTTT CASSARKPRPKAGEKLFF
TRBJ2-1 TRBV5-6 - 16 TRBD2 TGTGCCAGCAGCAAGCCGGGACTAGCGGAGGACAATGAGCAGTTCTTC CASSKPGLAEDNEQFF
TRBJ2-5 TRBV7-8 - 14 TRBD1 TGTGCCAGCAGCTTACCGGGACAGGAAGAGACCCAGTACTTC CASSLPGQEETQYF
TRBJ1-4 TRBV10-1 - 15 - TGCGCCAGCAGGGGTTTTAGGAGTTTTAATGAAAAACTGTTTTTT CASRGFRSFNEKLFF
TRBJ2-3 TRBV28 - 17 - TGTGCCAGCAGTTTCAACAAACTAGCTCCCCCCACAGATACGCAGTATTTT CASSFNKLAPPTDTQYF
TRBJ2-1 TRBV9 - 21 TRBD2 TGTGCCAGCAGCGTAGCTACGGGGAGGGTAGCGGGGGGCCTTTCCCACAATGAGCAGTTCTTC CASSVATGRVAGGLSHNEQFF
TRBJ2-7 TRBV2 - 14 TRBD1 TGTGCCAGCAGTGTCCCGGGACAGGGGAACGAGCAGTACTTC CASSVPGQGNEQYF
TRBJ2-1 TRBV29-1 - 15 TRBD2 TGCAGCGTTGAGACTAGCGGGAGCCTCTACAATGAGCAGTTCTTC CSVETSGSLYNEQFF
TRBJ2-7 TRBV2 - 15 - TGTGCCAGCAGGGGTCCGCACAGGCCATCCTACGAGCAGTACTTC CASRGPHRPSYEQYF
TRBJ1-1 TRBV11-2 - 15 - TGTGCCAGCAGGGCCTGGGGGGGCGCGGACACTGAAGCTTTCTTT CASRAWGGADTEAFF
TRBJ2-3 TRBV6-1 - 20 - TGTGCCAGCAGTGAAACGGGGACAGGGGAGACTAGCGGATGCACAGATACGCAGTATTTT CASSETGTGETSGCTDTQYF
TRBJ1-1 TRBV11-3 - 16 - TGTGCCAGCAGCTTAGGGCAGGATCACATGAACACTGAAGCTTTCTTT CASSLGQDHMNTEAFF
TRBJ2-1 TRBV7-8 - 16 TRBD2 TGTGCCAGCAGCTTACGACTAGCGGGGGATTACAATGAGCAGTTCTTC CASSLRLAGDYNEQFF
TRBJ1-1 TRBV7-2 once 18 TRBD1 TGTGCCAGCAGCCCACGACAGGGGATAACACTAACCGAGACTGAAGCTTTCTTT CASSPRQGITLTETEAFF
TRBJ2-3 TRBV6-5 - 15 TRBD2 TGTGCCAGCAGTCGAGGGACTAGCGGGTCTGATACGCAGTATTTT CASSRGTSGSDTQYF
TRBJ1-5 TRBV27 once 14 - TGTGCCAGCAGTTACAGATATAGCAATCAGCCCCAGCATTTT CASSYRYSNQPQHF
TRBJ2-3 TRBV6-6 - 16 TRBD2 TGTGCCAGCAGTTCTCGACTAGCGGGAGTCGCAGATACGCAGTATTTT CASSSRLAGVADTQYF
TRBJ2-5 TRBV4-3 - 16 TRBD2 TGCGCCAGCAGCCAAGCTCCTTGGACTAGTCAAGAGACCCAGTACTTC CASSQAPWTSQETQYF
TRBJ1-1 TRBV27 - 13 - TGTGCCAGCAGAGGAGGGGCTGACACTGAAGCTTTCTTT CASRGGADTEAFF
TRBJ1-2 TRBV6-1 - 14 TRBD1 TGTGCCAGCAGCGGGGTGACCAGGGGGAATGGCTACACCTTC CASSGVTRGNGYTF
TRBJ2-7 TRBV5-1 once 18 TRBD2 TGCGCCAGCAGCTGGGATCAGGGGCGAGCGGGAGGGTCCTACGAGCAGTACTTC CASSWDQGRAGGSYEQYF
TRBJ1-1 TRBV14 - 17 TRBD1 TGTGCCAGCAGCCAGAGGGGGCCCGGACAGGGCGACACTGAAGCTTTCTTT CASSQRGPGQGDTEAFF
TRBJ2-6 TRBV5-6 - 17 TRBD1 TGTGCCAGCAGCGGAAGGACAGGAGACTCTGGGGCCAACGTCCTGACTTTC CASSGRTGDSGANVLTF
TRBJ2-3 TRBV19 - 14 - TGTGCCAGTAGTATGGGGCCGTTCACAGATACGCAGTATTTT CASSMGPFTDTQYF
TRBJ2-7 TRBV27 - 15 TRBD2 TGTGCCAGCAGTTTATCTGCGGGGGGAAATTCCGAGCAGTACTTC CASSLSAGGNSEQYF
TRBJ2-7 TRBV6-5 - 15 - TGTGCCAGCAGTTCGCCCCGCGCGGGTTCCTACGAGCAGTACTTC CASSSPRAGSYEQYF
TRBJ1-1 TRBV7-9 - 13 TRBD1 TGTGCCAGCCTCACAGGGGACGACACTGAAGCTTTCTTT CASLTGDDTEAFF
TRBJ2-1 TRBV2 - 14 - TGTGCCAGCAGTGGCCGGATAGCCGCGGGGGAGCAGTTCTTC CASSGRIAAGEQFF
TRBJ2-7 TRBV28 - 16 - TGTGCCAGCAGTACGCGAGGCCCAGACAGCTCCTACGAGCAGTACTTC CASSTRGPDSSYEQYF
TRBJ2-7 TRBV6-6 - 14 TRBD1 TGTGCCAGCAGCCCGGGACAGGGAATCTACGAGCAGTACTTC CASSPGQGIYEQYF
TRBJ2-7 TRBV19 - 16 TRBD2 TGTGCCAGTAGTACCCTCACTAGCGGAACTATCTACGAGCAGTACTTC CASSTLTSGTIYEQYF
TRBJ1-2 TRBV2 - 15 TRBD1 TGTGCCAGCAGTAAAGGGACAGGGGTTTTAGGGGGCTACACCTTC CASSKGTGVLGGYTF
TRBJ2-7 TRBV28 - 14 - TGTGCCAGCACCCTCTGGCAGGGCCCCTACGAGCAGTACTTC CASTLWQGPYEQYF
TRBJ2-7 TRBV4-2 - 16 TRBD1 TGTGCCAGCAGCCAACCGGACAGGGGGCTAGCCTACGAGCAGTACTTC CASSQPDRGLAYEQYF
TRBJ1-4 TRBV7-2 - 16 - TGTGCCAGCAGCTTAGCGGTGGGAGGTGCTAATGAAAAACTGTTTTTT CASSLAVGGANEKLFF
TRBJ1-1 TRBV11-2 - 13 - TGTGCCAGCAGCTTAGACCCACTCGGAGGGGCTTTCTTT CASSLDPLGGAFF